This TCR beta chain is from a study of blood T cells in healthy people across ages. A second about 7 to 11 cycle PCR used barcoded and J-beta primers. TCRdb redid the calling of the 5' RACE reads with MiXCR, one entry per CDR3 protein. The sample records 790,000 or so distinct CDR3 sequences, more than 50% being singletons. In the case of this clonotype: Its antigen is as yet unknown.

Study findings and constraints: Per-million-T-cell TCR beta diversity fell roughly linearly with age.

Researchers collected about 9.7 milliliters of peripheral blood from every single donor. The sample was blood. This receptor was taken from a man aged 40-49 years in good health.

The CDR3 sequence: CASSQEAPGVTEAFF. CDR3 DNA sequence: TGCGCCAGCAGCCAAGAGGCCCCTGGGGTCACTGAAGCTTTCTTT. V is TRBV5-1 and J is TRBJ1-1; no reliable D call. CDR3 length: 15 amino acids. V was shortened by 4 bases and J by 4 bases, with 17 bases between the two germline ends. Germline CDR1 is SGHRS and CDR2 is YFSETQ.